This T cell receptor (beta chain) was captured in a study of blood T cell repertoires in COVID-19. The CDR3 contains 9 residues. Trimming pared 6 bases from V and 5 bases from J, leaving 3 bases between. Study processing details: The authors estimated nucleated cell counts from reference gene primer amplification. Method: immunoSEQ multiplex PCR; TCRdb's copy keeps in-frame clones and lacks some. That table gives V, J and clone size, and the DNA gave D and trimming. The data show roughly 75,000 clones, with about 74% seen just once and approximately 2.4% held by the top ten. The material sequenced was peripheral blood. The clonotype comes from a human donor with acute or convalescent COVID-19. The donor label of this sample is uncertain. This sequence joins TRBV5-3 and TRBJ2-7; D is unresolved. TRBV5-3 carries the ORF label, with uncertain function. The CDR3 bases are TGTGCCAGAATAGACGAGCAGTACGTC. This codes for CARIDEQYV.